These 19 T cell receptor beta chains came from one sample sequenced in a study of shared clonotypes between healthy human individuals. The assay was immunoSEQ multiplex PCR, and TCRdb's table has in-frame clones only and misses some. This table has some 2 million clones, about 95% appearing once. CD45RO-negative, CCR7-positively selected cells formed the naive CD8 fraction, excluding terminally differentiated effector memory CD45RA+ cells. Specimen: naive CD8+ T cells sorted from blood. The receptors stem from a man between 18 and 35 years old in good health.

The chain recombines TRBV13 with TRBJ1-1; no firm D call. Germline V gene lookup returns CDR1 PRHDT and CDR2 FYEKMQ (reference sequence). Deletions cut 5 bases from V and 4 bases from J, with 17 bases between. This CDR3 spans 15 amino acids. The CDR3: CASSPMGGGGTEAFF. In DNA, the CDR3 is TGTGCCAGCAGCCCCATGGGCGGAGGAGGCACTGAAGCTTTCTTT.

In its sample, this clone was seen once. The same CDR3 can be traced to other DNA sequences in this sample. The chain is built from TRBV5-4 and TRBJ1-1, with D possibly matching TRBD1 (6 bases). With 3 bases removed from V and 8 bases from J, the gap between germline ends came to 11 bases. The CDR3 is made up of 12 amino acids. Germline V gives CDR1 SGHNT, CDR2 YYREEE (reference sequence). The CDR3 is CASSSLTGEAFF. DNA for the CDR3: TGTGCCAGCAGCTCGCTGACAGGAGAAGCTTTCTTT.

The gene calls are TRBV6-5 and TRBJ2-5; 8 bases are a match to TRBD1. Germline trimming cut 4 bases from V and 1 base from J; bases unmatched to any gene: 8. There are 16 residues in the CDR3. Germline V gene lookup returns CDR1 MNHEY and CDR2 SVGAGI. The CDR3 nucleotides read TGTGCCAGCAGTTGGGAAAGGGACAGGCCCCAAGAGACCCAGTACTTC. Amino acid sequence: CASSWERDRPQETQYF.

About this clone itself: The same CDR3 arises from other DNA sequences in this sample as well. This sequence joins TRBV9 and TRBJ1-2; 7 positions match TRBD1. The CDR3 covers 15 residues. The germline gives CDR1 SGDLS, CDR2 YYNGEE. With 3 bases clipped from V and 2 bases from J, the junction kept 7 bases outside the gene matches. The CDR3 sequence: CASSASGGPNYGYTF. The CDR3, as DNA: TGTGCCAGCAGCGCCTCAGGGGGTCCCAACTATGGCTACACCTTC.

The chain recombines TRBV4-1 with TRBJ2-7; 13 nucleotides match TRBD2. CDR1 is MGHRA, CDR2 YSYEKL, per germline. With V trimmed by 1 base and J by 7 bases, 7 bases remained unmatched. The CDR3 is 16 amino acids. CDR3 loop: CASSQAGLAGSKEQYF. CDR3 DNA sequence: TGCGCCAGCAGCCAAGCGGGACTAGCGGGATCAAAAGAGCAGTACTTC.

To note about this clone: Distinct nucleotide sequences in the sample also encode this CDR3. The genes are TRBV6-5 and TRBJ1-1; weak D call: TRBD1 (6 bases). The V end was cut by 0 bases, the J end by 8 bases, with 10 bases between. The CDR3 loop spans 13 amino acids. Germline V gives CDR1 MNHEY, CDR2 SVGAGI. CDR3 residues: CASSYSGAGEAFF. CDR3 coding DNA: TGTGCCAGCAGTTACTCGGGGGCAGGAGAAGCTTTCTTT.

The V call is TRBV4-2, the J call TRBJ2-2; TRBD1 aligns across 9 bases. V lost 8 bases, J lost 3 bases, and 7 bases stayed unmatched. The CDR3 totals 15 residues. CDR1 and CDR2 (germline): LGHNA, YNFKEQ. Written as DNA, the CDR3 is TGTGCCAGCGGCTGGGACAGGGTGGACACCGGGGAGCTGTTTTTT. Translation: CASGWDRVDTGELFF.

As concerns this clone: Distinct nucleotide sequences in the sample also encode this CDR3. This sequence joins TRBV11-3 and TRBJ2-5; D possibly matches TRBD1 or TRBD2 (5 bases each). The germline CDR1 and CDR2 sequences are SGHNT and YENEEA. Trimming stripped 3 bases from V and 3 bases from J, with 8 bases between. The CDR3 sequence is 13 residues long. Here the CDR3 DNA reads TGTGCCAGCAGCTTTAGAGGGGAAGAGACCCAGTACTTC. Amino acid sequence: CASSFRGEETQYF.

The J gene is TRBJ2-3, the V gene TRBV30; TRBD2 is a possible D gene (6 bases). The CDR3 covers 14 residues. Deletions cut 0 bases from V and 6 bases from J, with 13 bases between. From germline, CDR1 is GTSNPN and CDR2 SVGIG (reference sequence). The CDR3 DNA sequence: TGTGCCTGGAGTGTACTGGGCGGGGTGGATACGCAGTATTTT. Protein sequence: CAWSVLGGVDTQYF.

The chain links TRBV13 to TRBJ2-3; the D gene is possibly TRBD2 (6 bases). Germline CDR1 reads PRHDT; CDR2 reads FYEKMQ (reference sequence). The CDR3 sequence is 13 residues long. Trimming pared 5 bases from V and 7 bases from J, leaving 13 bases between. CDR3 sequence (DNA): TGTGCCAGCAGCGGCGGCGGGGCGAATACGCAGTATTTT. It codes for CASSGGGANTQYF.

The gene calls are TRBV13 and TRBJ2-7; 8 bases map to TRBD1. The V segment lost 2 bases and the J segment 0 bases; nucleotides outside the gene matches: 3. The CDR3 is made up of 15 amino acids. From germline, CDR1 is PRHDT and CDR2 FYEKMQ (reference sequence). DNA for the CDR3: TGTGCCAGCAGCTTATACGGGACAGGCTCCTACGAGCAGTACTTC. Translating gives CASSLYGTGSYEQYF.

J is TRBJ1-5 and V is TRBV15; possible D gene TRBD1, 5 bases. V lost 5 bases and J lost 0, with 8 bases in between. The length of the CDR3 is 14 residues. Germline CDR1 LNHNV, CDR2 YYDKDF (reference sequence). The DNA of the CDR3 is TGTGCCACCAGCCCAGGGAATAGCAATCAGCCCCAGCATTTT. It translates to CATSPGNSNQPQHF. Full variable domain (outside the CDR3, taken from reference TRBV15 and TRBJ1-5): DAMVIQNPRYQVTQFGKPVTLSCSQTLNHNVMYWYQQKSSQAPKLLFHYYDKDFNNEADTPDNFQSRRPNTSFCFLDIRSPGLGDTAMYLCATSPGNSNQPQHFGDGTRLSIL.

This sequence joins TRBV6-5 and TRBJ2-5, with 11 bases matching TRBD2. Trimming at V came to 0 bases and at J to 2 bases, leaving 2 bases not matched to a gene. CDR1 MNHEY and CDR2 SVGAGI come from the germline V gene. This CDR3 comprises 16 residues. CDR3 loop: CASSYSWTSGQETQYF. The CDR3 DNA sequence: TGTGCCAGCAGTTACTCTTGGACTAGCGGGCAAGAGACCCAGTACTTC.

In regard to this clone: Other DNA sequences of this sample code for an identical CDR3. The chain recombines TRBV19 with TRBJ2-7; 11 positions match TRBD2. This CDR3 is built from 15 residues. Trimming at V came to 3 bases and at J to 3 bases, leaving 4 bases not matched to a gene. Looked up from germline, CDR1 is LNHDA and CDR2 is SQIVND (reference sequence). The DNA of the CDR3 is TGTGCCAGTAGTATCGGGCTAGCGGGAGGCTACGAGCAGTACTTC. Amino acid sequence: CASSIGLAGGYEQYF.

Turning to this clone: Other nucleotide sequences from this sample produce the same CDR3. The V gene is TRBV5-1, the J gene TRBJ1-1; no reliable D call. The CDR3 runs to 14 residues. V was trimmed by 2 bases and J by 0 bases, leaving 8 bases between them. CDR1 and CDR2 (germline): SGHRS, YFSETQ. This chain's CDR3 is CASSLGSLNTEAFF. The CDR3 coding sequence is TGCGCCAGCAGCTTAGGCAGTTTGAACACTGAAGCTTTCTTT.

The CDR3, as DNA: TGTGCCAGCAGCTTGGGCACATCGGTCGAGCAGTACTTC. Translation gives CASSLGTSVEQYF. V is TRBV5-6 and J is TRBJ2-7; the D is unclear. V was trimmed by 0 bases and J by 6 bases, leaving 10 bases between them. The CDR3 is 13 residues long. CDR1 and CDR2 from the germline V gene are SGHDT and YYEEEE.

The chain recombines TRBV5-8 with TRBJ1-2; the D is unclear. Trimming removed 4 bases at V and 11 bases at J, with 9 bases between. Germline-derived CDR1 and CDR2 are SGHTS and YDEGEE. The length of the CDR3 is 10 residues. The CDR3 DNA reads as TGTGCCAGCAGCCCGCTTTGGTACACCTTC. This gives the protein CASSPLWYTF.

The gene calls are TRBV7-9 and TRBJ2-7, with TRBD1 matching 7 bases. CDR1 is SEHNR and CDR2 is FQNEAQ in the germline V gene (reference sequence). The CDR3 length is 15 residues. V gave up 5 bases and J gave up 2 bases; unmatched junction bases: 9. The CDR3 sequence: CASSNIDREPYEQYF. The CDR3 DNA is TGTGCCAGCAGCAACATAGACAGGGAACCCTACGAGCAGTACTTC.

The rearrangement joins TRBV28 to TRBJ1-1; 10 bases fit TRBD1. The germline V gene has CDR1 MDHEN and CDR2 SYDVKM. V was clipped by 5 bases and J by 10 bases; unmatched bases: 13. CDR3 length equals 15 residues. In DNA, the CDR3 is TGTGCCAGCAGTCTGACCGGGACAGGGGCGTTAATAGCTTTCTTT. Translated, it gives CASSLTGTGALIAFF.